These 8 T cell receptor beta chains were all obtained from the same sample, sequenced in a study of blood T cell repertoires in COVID-19. Produced via immunoSEQ multiplex PCR; TCRdb's table is partial and in-frame only. The sample shows about 80,000 clones, about three quarters of them seen only once. The source material was peripheral blood. The origin of the receptors is a middle-aged man with active or convalescent COVID-19.

This chain joins TRBV30 and TRBJ2-3; tentative D call: TRBD1 (6 bases). V gave up 7 bases and J gave up 2 bases, with 16 bases separating them. CDR1 is GTSNPN, CDR2 SVGIG, per germline (reference sequence). The CDR3 consists of 14 residues. The CDR3 spells CAFRLRGNTDTQYF. The CDR3 coding sequence is TGTGCCTTCCGACTCAGGGGAAACACAGATACGCAGTATTTT.

The sample holds one count of this clone. The V call is TRBV10-3, the J call TRBJ1-1, with D perhaps matching TRBD1 (6 bases). The CDR3 runs 12 residues. Germline CDR1 ENHRY, CDR2 SYGVKD. The V end lost 6 bases, the J end lost 10 bases, and 15 bases lay between the germline ends. This chain's CDR3 is CAIRALGGIAFF. The CDR3 coding sequence is TGTGCCATCAGGGCCCTAGGGGGTATAGCTTTCTTT.

This clone was observed a handful of times. V gene TRBV10-3 combines with J gene TRBJ2-3; D unresolved. The germline CDR1 and CDR2 sequences are ENHRY and SYGVKD. This CDR3 contains 14 residues. Trimming cost V 10 bases and J 0 bases, with 14 bases left between them. This chain's CDR3 is CATLTTTSTDTQYF. Here the CDR3 DNA reads TGTGCCACCTTAACTACTACAAGCACAGATACGCAGTATTTT.

The gene calls are TRBV5-4 and TRBJ2-5; TRBD1 agrees at 8 bases. Looked up from germline, CDR1 is SGHNT and CDR2 is YYREEE (reference sequence). V trimming: 4 bases; J trimming: 4 bases; junction bases outside the gene matches: 6. The CDR3 is 14 residues long. The CDR3 is CASSPRTGRETQYF. CDR3 DNA sequence: TGTGCCAGCAGCCCTAGGACAGGGAGAGAGACCCAGTACTTC. Looking up the rest from reference TRBV5-4 and TRBJ2-5 gives the full variable domain: ETGVTQSPTHLIKTRGQQVTLRCSSQSGHNTVSWYQQALGQGPQFIFQYYREEENGRGNFPPRFSGLQFPNYSSELNVNALELDDSALYLCASSPRTGRETQYFGPGTRLLVL.

The V gene is TRBV30, the J gene TRBJ2-1, with 7 bases that match TRBD1. With V trimmed by 8 bases and J by 4 bases, 11 bases remained unmatched. Germline-derived CDR1 and CDR2 are GTSNPN and SVGIG (reference sequence). The CDR3 is 14 residues long. The CDR3 coding sequence is TGTGCCAGCACCGGGACAGAATCATACAATGAGCAGTTCTTC. Translation: CASTGTESYNEQFF.

This clone was detected once. The chain links TRBV6-5 to TRBJ2-5, with 12 nucleotides matching TRBD2. The germline gives CDR1 MNHEY, CDR2 SVGAGI. V lost 6 bases to trimming and J lost 5 bases; unmatched junction nucleotides: 7. The CDR3 contains 15 residues. Here the CDR3 reads CASRKLAGGWETQYF. CDR3 bases: TGTGCCAGCAGAAAACTAGCGGGGGGCTGGGAGACCCAGTACTTC.

This clone was seen a handful of times. The rearrangement links TRBV7-2 to TRBJ2-7; 7 nucleotides agree with TRBD2. This CDR3 comprises 15 residues. In germline, CDR1 is SGHTA, CDR2 FQGNSA. After removal of 0 bases from V and 0 bases from J, the junction contained 2 bases not matched to a gene. CDR3 sequence (DNA): TGTGCCAGCAGCTTAGCCTCTAGCGGCTCCTACGAGCAGTACTTC. Amino acids: CASSLASSGSYEQYF.

This clone has a count of ten or more. V and J are TRBV7-8 and TRBJ2-6; unclear D gene. CDR3 length: 17 amino acids. Germline loops: CDR1 SGHVS, CDR2 FQNEAQ. V was pared by 2 bases and J by 0 bases, with 11 bases between. Here the CDR3 reads CASSLSWQISGANVLTF. CDR3 nucleotide sequence: TGTGCCAGCAGCTTAAGTTGGCAGATCTCTGGGGCCAACGTCCTGACTTTC.